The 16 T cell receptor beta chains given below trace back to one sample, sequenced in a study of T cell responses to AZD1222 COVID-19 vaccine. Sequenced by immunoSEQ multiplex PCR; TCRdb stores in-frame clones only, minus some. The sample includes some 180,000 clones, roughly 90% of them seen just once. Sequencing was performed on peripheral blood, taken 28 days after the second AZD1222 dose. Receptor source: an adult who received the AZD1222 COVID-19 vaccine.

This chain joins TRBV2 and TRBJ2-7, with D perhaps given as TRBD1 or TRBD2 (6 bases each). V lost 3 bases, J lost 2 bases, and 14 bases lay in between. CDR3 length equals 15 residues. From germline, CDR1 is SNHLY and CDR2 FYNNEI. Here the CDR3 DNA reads TGTGCCAGCAGTGAGGGCGCGGGGACAACCTACGAGCAGTACTTC. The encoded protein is CASSEGAGTTYEQYF. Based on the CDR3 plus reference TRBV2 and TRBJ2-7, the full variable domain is EPEVTQTPSHQVTQMGQEVILRCVPISNHLYFYWYRQILGQKVEFLVSFYNNEISEKSEIFDDQFSVERPDGSNFTLKIRSTKLEDSAMYFCASSEGAGTTYEQYFGPGTRLTVT.

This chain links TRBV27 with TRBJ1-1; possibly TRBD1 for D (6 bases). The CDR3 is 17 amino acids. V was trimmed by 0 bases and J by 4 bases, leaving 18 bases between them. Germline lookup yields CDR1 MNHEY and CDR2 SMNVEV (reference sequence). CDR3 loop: CASSLSRQVHYGTEAFF. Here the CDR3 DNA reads TGTGCCAGCAGTTTATCTCGACAGGTCCATTACGGCACTGAAGCTTTCTTT.

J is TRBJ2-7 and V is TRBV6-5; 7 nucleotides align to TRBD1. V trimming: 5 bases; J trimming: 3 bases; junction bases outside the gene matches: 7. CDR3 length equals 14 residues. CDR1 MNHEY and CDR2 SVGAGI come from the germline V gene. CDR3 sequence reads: CASSPGTANYEQYF. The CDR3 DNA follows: TGTGCCAGCAGTCCCGGGACAGCAAACTACGAGCAGTACTTC.

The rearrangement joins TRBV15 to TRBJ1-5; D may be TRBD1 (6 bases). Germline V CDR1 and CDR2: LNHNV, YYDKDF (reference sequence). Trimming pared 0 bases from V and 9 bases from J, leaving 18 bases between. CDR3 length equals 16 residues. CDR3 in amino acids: CATSRDRWQGNLPQHF. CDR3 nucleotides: TGTGCCACCAGCAGAGATCGGTGGCAGGGGAATTTGCCCCAGCATTTT.

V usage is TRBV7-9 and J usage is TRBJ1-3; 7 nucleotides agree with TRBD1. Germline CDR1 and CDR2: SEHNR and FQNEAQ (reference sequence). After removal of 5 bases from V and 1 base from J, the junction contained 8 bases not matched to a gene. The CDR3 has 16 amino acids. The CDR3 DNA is TGTGCCAGCAGCGCGGGCCGACAGGGTTCTGGAAACACCATATATTTT. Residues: CASSAGRQGSGNTIYF.

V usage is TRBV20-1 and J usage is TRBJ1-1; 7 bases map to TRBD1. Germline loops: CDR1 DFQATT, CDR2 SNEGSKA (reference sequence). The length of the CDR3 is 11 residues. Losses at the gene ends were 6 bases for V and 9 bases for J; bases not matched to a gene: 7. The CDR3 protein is CSAQTGNQAFF. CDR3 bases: TGCAGTGCCCAGACAGGGAACCAAGCTTTCTTT.

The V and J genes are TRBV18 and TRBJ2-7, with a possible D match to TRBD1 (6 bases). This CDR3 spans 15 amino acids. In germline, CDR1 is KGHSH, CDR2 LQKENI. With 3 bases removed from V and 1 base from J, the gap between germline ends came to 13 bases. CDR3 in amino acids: CASSPEIGTSYEQYF. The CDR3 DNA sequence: TGTGCCAGCTCACCTGAGATAGGGACATCCTACGAGCAGTACTTC.

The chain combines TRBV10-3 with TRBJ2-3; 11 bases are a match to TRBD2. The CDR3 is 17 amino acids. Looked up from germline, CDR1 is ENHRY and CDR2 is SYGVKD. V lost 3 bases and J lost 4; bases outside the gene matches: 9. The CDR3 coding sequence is TGTGCCATCAGTGACCGATTACTAGCGGGAGCCCCAGATACGCAGTATTTT. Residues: CAISDRLLAGAPDTQYF.

The CDR3 nucleotides are TGTGCCAGCACTCTACTGGGCGGGGGGCTACTAGATACGCAGTATTTT. Its translation is CASTLLGGGLLDTQYF. The rearrangement joins TRBV7-2 to TRBJ2-3; 8 bases fit TRBD2. The CDR3 totals 16 residues. The trim removed 7 bases at V and 5 bases at J, leaving 14 bases unmatched. Germline V gene sequence: CDR1 SGHTA, CDR2 FQGNSA.

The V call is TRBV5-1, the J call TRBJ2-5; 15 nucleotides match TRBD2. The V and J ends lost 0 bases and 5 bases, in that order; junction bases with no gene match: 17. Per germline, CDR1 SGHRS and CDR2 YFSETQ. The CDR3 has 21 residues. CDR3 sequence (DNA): TGCGCCAGCAGCTTGGCTCCGAGGACTAGCGGGAGGGCCGAGATGTGGGAGACCCAGTACTTC. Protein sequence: CASSLAPRTSGRAEMWETQYF.

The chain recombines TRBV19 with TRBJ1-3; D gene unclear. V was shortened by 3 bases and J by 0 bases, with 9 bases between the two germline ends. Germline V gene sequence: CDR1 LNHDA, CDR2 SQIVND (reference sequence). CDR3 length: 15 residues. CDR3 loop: CASSMLGDSGNTIYF. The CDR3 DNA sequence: TGTGCCAGTAGTATGCTTGGAGACTCTGGAAACACCATATATTTT.

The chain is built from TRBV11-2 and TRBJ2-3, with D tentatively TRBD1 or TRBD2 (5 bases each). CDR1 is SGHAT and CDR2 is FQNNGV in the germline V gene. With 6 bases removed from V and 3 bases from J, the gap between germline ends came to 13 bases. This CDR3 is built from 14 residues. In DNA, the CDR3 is TGTGCCAGCAGAGAGGGACGGGTAACAGATACGCAGTATTTT. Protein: CASREGRVTDTQYF.

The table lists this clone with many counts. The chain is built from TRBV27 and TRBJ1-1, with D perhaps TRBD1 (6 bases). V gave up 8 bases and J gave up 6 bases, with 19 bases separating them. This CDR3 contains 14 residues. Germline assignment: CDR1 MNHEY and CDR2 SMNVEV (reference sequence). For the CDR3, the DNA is TGTGCCAGCTGCCTCATAGGGGGTGCCCCTGAAGCTTTCTTT. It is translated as CASCLIGGAPEAFF.

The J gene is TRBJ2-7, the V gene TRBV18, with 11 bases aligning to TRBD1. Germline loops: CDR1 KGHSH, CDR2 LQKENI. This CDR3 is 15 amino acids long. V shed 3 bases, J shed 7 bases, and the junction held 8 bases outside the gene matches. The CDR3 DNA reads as TGTGCCAGCTCACCGGGGACAGGGGGGAGAGATGAGCAGTACTTC. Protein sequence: CASSPGTGGRDEQYF.

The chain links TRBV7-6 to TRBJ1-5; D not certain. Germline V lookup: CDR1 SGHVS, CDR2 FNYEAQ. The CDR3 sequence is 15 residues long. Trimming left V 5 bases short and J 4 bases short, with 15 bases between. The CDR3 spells CASSRAPFPNQPQHF. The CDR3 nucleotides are TGTGCCAGCAGCCGGGCCCCCTTCCCGAATCAGCCCCAGCATTTT.

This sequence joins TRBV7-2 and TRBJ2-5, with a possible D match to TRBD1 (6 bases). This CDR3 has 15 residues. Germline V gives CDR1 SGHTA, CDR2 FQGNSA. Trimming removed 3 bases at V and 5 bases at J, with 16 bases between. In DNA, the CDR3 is TGTGCCAGCAGCTTGGGGGCCAGGTCAAGGGAGACCCAGTACTTC. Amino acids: CASSLGARSRETQYF.